This T cell receptor (beta chain) is drawn from a study of CD8 T cells in Susac syndrome. Reverse transcription of roughly 0.45 to 1 ug RNA used random hexamers. The TCR beta CDR3 was amplified by immunoSEQ multiplex PCR across 54 Vbeta, 13 Jbeta. In TCRdb, the immunoSEQ multiplex PCR reads were re-called with MiXCR into one record per CDR3 protein. Of about 400,000 distinct CDR3 sequences in the sample, roughly 85% were seen once. In regard to this clonotype: The target antigen is unknown.

The multiple sclerosis controls were treatment-naive patients, and their relapsing-remitting disease was stable or active. The CD8+ and CD4+ T cells were negatively isolated, with the TEMRA cells enriched by FACS. The study's findings and limits: The relatively small number of individuals in the TCR sequencing and HLA analysis was acknowledged by the study.

The clonotype was recovered from a human donor with multiple sclerosis. Material for sequencing was CD8+ T cells from PBMCs.

The DNA for the CDR3 is TGCGCCAGCAGCTTCTCCTTGACCGGCCAAGGGATCGACACTGAAGCTTTCTTT. This sequence encodes CASSFSLTGQGIDTEAFF. This chain links TRBV5-1 with TRBJ1-1; D uncertain. CDR3 length equals 18 residues. V was trimmed by 2 bases and J by 3 bases, leaving 23 bases between them. In germline, CDR1 is SGHRS, CDR2 YFSETQ. The full variable domain, its missing parts supplied by reference TRBV5-1 and TRBJ1-1, is KAGVTQTPRYLIKTRGQQVTLSCSPISGHRSVSWYQQTPGQGLQFLFEYFSETQRNKGNFPGRFSGRQFSNSRSEMNVSTLELGDSALYLCASSFSLTGQGIDTEAFFGQGTRLTVV.